Each of the 2 T cell receptor beta chains below was sequenced from the same sample in a study of control samples from healthy donors and cancer patients. Repertoires were generated with immunoSEQ multiplex PCR, while TCRdb's copy carries only in-frame clones and drops some. This sample has over 150,000 clones; 90% to 95% occur once, and the top ten carry 1.4%. Sequencing was carried out using blood. The receptors stem from a man aged 25-45 years in good health.

V and J are TRBV3-1 (or the pseudogene TRBV3-2) and TRBJ1-5; D unclear. The CDR3 consists of 12 residues. V was trimmed by 2 bases and J by 11 bases, leaving 10 bases between them. Germline CDR1 is LGHDT and CDR2 is YNNKEL (reference sequence). Written as DNA, the CDR3 is TGTGCCAGCAGCCAATTGGACGGGGCCCAGCATTTT. Translation: CASSQLDGAQHF.

V usage is TRBV5-4 and J usage is TRBJ2-6; 7 bases align to TRBD2. Per the germline V gene, CDR1 is SGHNT and CDR2 is YYREEE (reference sequence). The V gene end was trimmed by 6 bases and the J gene end by 3 bases; junction bases not matched to a gene: 9. The CDR3 is made up of 16 amino acids. Written as DNA, the CDR3 is TGTGCCAGCATCCCGGCGGGGGTTCATGGGGCCAACGTCCTGACTTTC. It encodes CASIPAGVHGANVLTF.